These T cell receptor beta chains were read from a single sample in a study of cytomegalovirus exposure and HLA in healthy donors. The table came from immunoSEQ multiplex PCR; TCRdb's copy has only in-frame clones and leaves some out. The top ten hold approximately 4.3% of the sample, which has over 90,000 clones, almost 80% seen once. Material for sequencing was PBMCs. The receptors derive from a man between 45 and 60 years old in good health and CMV-seropositive. Both conserved end residues are part of each CDR3. The D gene is left open where the match is weak. Some rows mark clone size as missing; the rest say once, few, many or name a class of expanded clone.

V gene,CDR3 length,J gene,D gene,clone size,CDR3 protein,CDR3 DNA
TRBV5-1,14,TRBJ2-5,TRBD1,-,CASSSDRVVETQYF,TGCGCCAGCAGCTCGGACAGGGTTGTAGAGACCCAGTACTTC
TRBV6-1,11,TRBJ2-3,-,-,CASSVGGTQYF,TGTGCCAGCAGTGTCGGAGGGACGCAGTATTTT
TRBV7-6,15,TRBJ1-1,TRBD1,-,CASSLATGLDTEAFF,TGTGCCAGCAGCTTAGCGACAGGGTTGGACACTGAAGCTTTCTTT
TRBV7-9,12,TRBJ2-3,-,-,CSGYSGEDTQYF,TGTTCCGGTTACTCGGGAGAGGATACGCAGTATTTT
TRBV27,14,TRBJ2-7,TRBD1,-,CASTISGQGHEQYF,TGTGCCAGCACCATAAGCGGACAGGGACACGAGCAGTACTTC
TRBV6-1,15,TRBJ2-7,TRBD2,few,CASSEGLAGVYEQYF,TGTGCCAGCAGTGAAGGCCTAGCGGGAGTTTACGAGCAGTACTTC
TRBV6-1,14,TRBJ1-2,TRBD1,-,CASSEASGGGGYTF,TGTGCCAGCAGTGAAGCGTCAGGGGGCGGAGGCTACACCTTC
TRBV7-2,15,TRBJ2-5,TRBD2,few,CASSPQAGGAETQYF,TGTGCCAGCAGCCCCCAAGCGGGGGGCGCGGAGACCCAGTACTTC
TRBV29-1,14,TRBJ2-5,TRBD1,few,CSVQPQGVQETQYF,TGCAGCGTTCAACCCCAGGGGGTACAAGAGACCCAGTACTTC
TRBV5-4,16,TRBJ2-3,TRBD2,-,CASSLGSAGVSDTQYF,TGTGCCAGCAGCTTGGGGAGCGCGGGAGTGTCAGATACGCAGTATTTT
TRBV9,15,TRBJ2-3,TRBD2,-,CASSVGLAATDTQYF,TGTGCCAGCAGCGTTGGACTAGCGGCCACAGATACGCAGTATTTT
TRBV10-3,13,TRBJ2-5,TRBD2,once,CAIKPSGQETQYF,TGTGCCATCAAGCCTAGCGGTCAAGAGACCCAGTACTTC
TRBV15,14,TRBJ2-7,TRBD1,-,CATSGPGTAYEQYF,TGTGCCACCAGCGGTCCCGGGACAGCCTACGAGCAGTACTTC
TRBV11-2,16,TRBJ2-2,TRBD2,-,CASSFRSSGGVWELFF,TGTGCCAGCAGCTTTCGGTCTAGCGGGGGCGTTTGGGAGCTGTTTTTT
TRBV29-1,14,TRBJ2-1,TRBD1,-,CSVDTGGQYNEQFF,TGCAGCGTTGATACAGGGGGCCAGTACAATGAGCAGTTCTTC
TRBV2,10,TRBJ1-1,TRBD1,-,CAIQGAGAFF,TGTGCCATCCAGGGGGCAGGTGCTTTCTTT
TRBV2,15,TRBJ2-3,TRBD1,-,CASIPTGVQQDTQYF,TGTGCCAGTATCCCGACAGGGGTCCAGCAAGATACGCAGTATTTT
TRBV30,16,TRBJ2-7,-,few,CAWRATLQGPSYEQYF,TGTGCCTGGAGGGCCACCCTACAGGGACCTTCCTACGAGCAGTACTTC
TRBV27,14,TRBJ1-5,-,few,CASSLGRGNQPQHF,TGTGCCAGCAGTCTGGGGAGGGGCAATCAGCCCCAGCATTTT
TRBV7-5,18,TRBJ2-1,-,-,CARSLEASGSLTYNEQFF,TGTGCCAGAAGCTTAGAGGCTAGCGGGAGTCTCACCTACAATGAGCAGTTCTTC
TRBV5-1,17,TRBJ2-7,TRBD1,-,CASSYGRDSGFTYEQYF,TGCGCCAGCAGCTACGGTCGGGACAGTGGGTTTACCTACGAGCAGTACTTC
TRBV7-2,15,TRBJ2-7,TRBD2,-,CASSPGLAGAHEQYF,TGTGCCAGCAGCCCAGGACTAGCGGGAGCCCACGAGCAGTACTTC
TRBV13,16,TRBJ2-3,TRBD2,-,CASSLGAGVITDTQYF,TGTGCCAGCAGCTTAGGAGCGGGAGTAATTACAGATACGCAGTATTTT
TRBV21-1,16,TRBJ1-2,-,few,CASSKRHPTGRRGYTF,TGTGCCAGCAGCAAACGCCATCCCACAGGGCGGAGAGGCTACACCTTC
TRBV7-2,16,TRBJ2-4,TRBD1,few,CASSLDGDRVGGIQYF,TGTGCCAGCAGCTTAGATGGGGACAGGGTGGGAGGCATTCAGTACTTC
TRBV10-3,13,TRBJ2-7,TRBD1,few,CATRDRGYYEQYF,TGTGCCACCCGGGACAGGGGCTACTACGAGCAGTACTTC
TRBV15,15,TRBJ2-6,-,-,CATSRAASGANVLTF,TGTGCCACCAGCAGAGCAGCGTCTGGGGCCAACGTCCTGACTTTC
TRBV19,17,TRBJ2-1,-,-,CASSKGEVGHRYNEQFF,TGTGCCAGTAGTAAAGGGGAGGTAGGACATCGCTACAATGAGCAGTTCTTC
TRBV9,16,TRBJ2-1,-,-,CASSVTRLSSYNEQFF,TGTGCCAGCAGCGTAACTAGGTTGAGCTCCTACAATGAGCAGTTCTTC
TRBV7-6,18,TRBJ1-3,-,-,CASSLLGQGPISGNTIYF,TGTGCCAGCAGCTTATTAGGTCAGGGGCCGATCTCTGGAAACACCATATATTTT
TRBV5-1,14,TRBJ2-7,-,few,CASSLAGGFYEQYF,TGCGCCAGCAGCTTGGCCGGCGGATTCTACGAGCAGTACTTC
TRBV27,18,TRBJ2-1,TRBD2,-,CASSLSGLAGFPYNEQFF,TGTGCCAGCAGTTTATCGGGACTAGCGGGATTCCCCTACAATGAGCAGTTCTTC
TRBV29-1,14,TRBJ2-1,TRBD1,few,CSVGGQSPYNEQFF,TGCAGCGTTGGGGGACAGTCGCCCTACAATGAGCAGTTCTTC
TRBV10-3,14,TRBJ2-7,TRBD2,few,CAISDRLAAYEQYF,TGTGCCATCAGTGACCGCCTAGCGGCCTACGAGCAGTACTTC
TRBV6-1,12,TRBJ1-5,-,-,CASRTGNQPQHF,TGTGCCAGCAGGACAGGCAATCAGCCCCAGCATTTT
TRBV5-1,14,TRBJ2-1,TRBD2,once,CASSLELAGHEQFF,TGCGCCAGCAGCTTGGAGCTAGCGGGCCATGAGCAGTTCTTC
TRBV19,15,TRBJ2-6,-,once,CASSPGVTGANVLTF,TGTGCCAGTAGTCCAGGGGTAACTGGGGCCAACGTCCTGACTTTC
TRBV27,16,TRBJ2-1,-,-,CASSLSGPGPYNEQFF,TGTGCCAGCAGTCTTAGCGGCCCGGGGCCCTACAATGAGCAGTTCTTC
TRBV5-4,15,TRBJ2-3,-,few,CASSSGRTSTDTQYF,TGTGCCAGCAGCTCTGGACGGACTAGCACAGATACGCAGTATTTT
TRBV18,13,TRBJ1-1,-,-,CASSQGWDTEAFF,TGTGCCAGCTCACAGGGGTGGGACACTGAAGCTTTCTTT
TRBV6-5,11,TRBJ2-1,-,-,CASSYGHLQFF,TGTGCCAGCAGTTACGGACATTTGCAGTTCTTC
TRBV6-5,15,TRBJ1-3,TRBD1,-,CASSYARGMGNTIYF,TGTGCCAGCAGTTACGCCAGGGGGATGGGAAACACCATATATTTT
TRBV5-8,14,TRBJ1-2,TRBD1,-,CASSLLDREYGYTF,TGTGCCAGCAGCTTGTTGGACAGGGAGTATGGCTACACCTTC
TRBV7-2,14,TRBJ2-5,-,-,CASSFAGQKETQYF,TGTGCCAGCAGCTTTGCCGGACAAAAAGAGACCCAGTACTTC